This TCR beta chain is from a study of T cells in Graves' hyperthyroidism and ophthalmopathy. The ends lost 2 bases at V and 5 bases at J; junction bases unmatched: 6. The V gene's germline CDR1 is MNHEY and CDR2 SVGAGI. The CDR3 consists of 15 residues. At least ten counts were recorded for this clonotype. Amplification of TCR beta CDR3 regions was performed using RNA transcripts as template. RT-PCR in the first round (using the HTBI primer set) targeted the TCR CDR3. Each CDR3 protein is one row after TCRdb ran MiXCR on the multiplex PCR reads. Of hundreds of thousands of distinct CDR3 sequences listed, 14% to 15% are singletons.

Sequencing used blood. The chain combines TRBV6-5 with TRBJ2-5; 9 bases align to TRBD2. This receptor was taken from a woman aged 40 to 55 with Graves' ophthalmopathy. The CDR3 bases are TGTGCCAGCAGTTACGGGCTAGCGGGAAGGGAGACCCAGTACTTC. This gives the protein CASSYGLAGRETQYF.